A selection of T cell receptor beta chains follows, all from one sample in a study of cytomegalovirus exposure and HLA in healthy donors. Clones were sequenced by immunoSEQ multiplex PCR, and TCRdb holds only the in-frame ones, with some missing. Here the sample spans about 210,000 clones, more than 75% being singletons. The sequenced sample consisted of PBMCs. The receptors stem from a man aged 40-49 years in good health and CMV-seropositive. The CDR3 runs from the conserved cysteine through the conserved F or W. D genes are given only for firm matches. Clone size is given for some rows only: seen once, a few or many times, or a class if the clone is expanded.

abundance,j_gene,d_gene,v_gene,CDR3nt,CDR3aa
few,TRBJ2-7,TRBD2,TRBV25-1,TGTGCCAGCAGGCCGGGGCTAGCGGGAACCTACGAGCAGTACTTC,CASRPGLAGTYEQYF
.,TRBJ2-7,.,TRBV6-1,TGTGCCAGCAGTGAGGTTCCTGGGCTGGAGTACTTC,CASSEVPGLEYF
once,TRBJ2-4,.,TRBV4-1,TGCGCCAGCAGCCAGGAACAGGGAAACATTCAGTACTTC,CASSQEQGNIQYF
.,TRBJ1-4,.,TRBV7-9,TGTGCCAGCAGCGGGGACTCCTGGGGTGAAAAACTGTTTTTT,CASSGDSWGEKLFF
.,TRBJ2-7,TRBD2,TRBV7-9,TGTGCCAGCAGCTTACCTAGCGGGAACTCCTACGAGCAGTACTTC,CASSLPSGNSYEQYF
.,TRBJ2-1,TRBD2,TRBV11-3,TGTGCCAGCAGCTTAGATTATCAGGCGGGAGGCCACAATGAGCAGTTCTTC,CASSLDYQAGGHNEQFF
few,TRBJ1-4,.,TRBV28,TGTGCCAGCAGGGGACAAACTAATGAAAAACTGTTTTTT,CASRGQTNEKLFF
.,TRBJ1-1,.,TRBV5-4,TGTGCCAGCAGCTTGCCAGGGAACCGCTTCGTCACTGAAGCTTTCTTT,CASSLPGNRFVTEAFF
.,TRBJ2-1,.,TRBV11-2,TGTGCCAGCAGCTTAGAGGCAGACTTCTCCTACAATGAGCAGTTCTTC,CASSLEADFSYNEQFF
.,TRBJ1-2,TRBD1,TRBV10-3,TGTGCCATCAACCCAGGGGGCGAATATGGCTACACCTTC,CAINPGGEYGYTF
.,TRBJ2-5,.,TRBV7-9,TGTGCCAGCAGTCGAGGACGGGGGGCGTTTTTGGAGACCCAGTACTTC,CASSRGRGAFLETQYF
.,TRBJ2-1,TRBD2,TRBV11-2,TGTGCCAGCAGCTTAGCAGCGGGGCCAATGAACAATGAGCAGTTCTTC,CASSLAAGPMNNEQFF
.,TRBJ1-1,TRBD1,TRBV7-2,TGTGCCAGCAGCTTAACACAGGGACAGGGGGAAGCTTTCTTT,CASSLTQGQGEAFF
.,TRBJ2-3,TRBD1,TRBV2,TGTGCCAGCAGGGATCAGTGGACAGGGAACACAGATACGCAGTATTTT,CASRDQWTGNTDTQYF
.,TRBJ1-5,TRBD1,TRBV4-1,TGCGCCAGCAGCCAAGATCAGACAGGGGGCAGGAAGCCCCAGCATTTT,CASSQDQTGGRKPQHF
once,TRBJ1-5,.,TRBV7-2,TGTGCCAGCAGCTTAGGGCGGGTGTATAGCAATCAGCCCCAGCATTTT,CASSLGRVYSNQPQHF
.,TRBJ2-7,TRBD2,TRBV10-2,TGCGCCAGCAGTGAGGCGGGGGGTTCCTACGAGCAGTACTTC,CASSEAGGSYEQYF
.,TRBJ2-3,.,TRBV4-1,TGCGCCAGCAGCCAAGAGGTCGGGTCAGATACGCAGTATTTT,CASSQEVGSDTQYF
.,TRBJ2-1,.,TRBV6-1,TGTGCCAGCCTTCAACAGGGTCCCAATGAGCAGTTCTTC,CASLQQGPNEQFF
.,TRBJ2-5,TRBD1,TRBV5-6,TGTGCCAGCAACCCGACAGGGGGAGAGACCCAGTACTTC,CASNPTGGETQYF
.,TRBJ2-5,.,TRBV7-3,TGTGCCAGCAGTCAGGCGCCACAAGAGACCCAGTACTTC,CASSQAPQETQYF
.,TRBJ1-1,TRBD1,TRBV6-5,TGTGCCAGCAGCCCTACCAGTACAGGGGGCACTGAAGCTTTCTTT,CASSPTSTGGTEAFF
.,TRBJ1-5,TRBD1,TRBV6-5,TGTGCCAGCAGTCGGACAGGGGTGGGCAATCAGCCCCAGCATTTT,CASSRTGVGNQPQHF
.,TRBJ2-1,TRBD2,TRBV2,TGTGCCAGCAGTGAATTCGGGGCTAGCGGGAGTGAGCAGTTCTTC,CASSEFGASGSEQFF
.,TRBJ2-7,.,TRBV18,TGTGCCAGCTCACCACCGGGCGGGACGAGTGTCTACGAGCAGTACTTC,CASSPPGGTSVYEQYF
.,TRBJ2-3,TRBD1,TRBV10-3,TGTGCCAGCTCCGGGACAGGGAGCACAGATACGCAGTATTTT,CASSGTGSTDTQYF
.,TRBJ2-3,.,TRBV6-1,TGTGCCAGCAGTGATAGACCCGGCGGGAATACGCAGTATTTT,CASSDRPGGNTQYF
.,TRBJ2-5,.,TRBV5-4,TGTGCCAGCAGCTTGGGAGAGAACCAAGAGACCCAGTACTTC,CASSLGENQETQYF